Below, 11 T cell receptor beta chains from the same sample are listed, as sequenced in a study of shared clonotypes between healthy human individuals. Only CD45RO-negative cells positively selected for CCR7 counted as naive CD8 cells, so terminally differentiated effector memory CD45RA+ cells were excluded. The data were produced by immunoSEQ multiplex PCR, yet TCRdb's version contains in-frame clones alone and is incomplete. The table includes some 2 million clones, about 95% detected once. Sequencing used naive CD8+ T cells sorted from blood. The receptors shown here come from a young man in good health.

The V call is TRBV7-6, the J call TRBJ2-2; TRBD2 agrees at 9 bases. The ends lost 5 bases at V and 2 bases at J; junction bases unmatched: 9. CDR1 is SGHVS and CDR2 is FNYEAQ in the germline V gene. This CDR3 has 17 amino acids. The CDR3, as DNA: TGTGCCAGCAGCCCTCCTTCTAGCGGGGACAACACCGGGGAGCTGTTTTTT. Amino acids: CASSPPSSGDNTGELFF.

The chain is built from TRBV6-1 and TRBJ2-7; possible D gene TRBD1, 6 bases. The germline V gene has CDR1 MNHNS and CDR2 SASEGT. V lost 4 bases and J 3 bases, leaving 13 bases between the germline ends. This CDR3 is built from 14 residues. The CDR3 bases are TGTGCCAGCAGTGTCCAGGGGCAGTTCTACGAGCAGTACTTC. Protein product: CASSVQGQFYEQYF.

The chain links TRBV27 to TRBJ2-7; unclear D gene. The CDR3 covers 15 residues. Germline CDR1 MNHEY, CDR2 SMNVEV (reference sequence). Trimming removed 2 bases at V and 3 bases at J, with 14 bases between. CDR3: CASSLGASSYYEQYF. CDR3 coding DNA: TGTGCCAGCAGTTTAGGTGCCAGCTCTTACTACGAGCAGTACTTC.

The V call is TRBV7-8, the J call TRBJ1-1; 11 bases are a match to TRBD1. The germline gives CDR1 SGHVS, CDR2 FQNEAQ. CDR3 length equals 17 residues. V lost 4 bases and J lost 3; bases outside the gene matches: 10. The CDR3 reads CASSSGQGAYTHTEAFF. DNA of the CDR3: TGTGCCAGCAGCTCTGGACAGGGGGCCTACACGCACACTGAAGCTTTCTTT.

The gene calls are TRBV27 and TRBJ2-3, with 9 nucleotides matching TRBD2. This CDR3 region has 14 residues. The germline V gene encodes CDR1 MNHEY and CDR2 SMNVEV (reference sequence). Losses at the gene ends were 5 bases for V and 7 bases for J; bases not matched to a gene: 7. The CDR3 sequence: CASSPETSGYTQYF. Here the CDR3 DNA reads TGTGCCAGCAGTCCCGAGACTAGCGGCTATACGCAGTATTTT.

As DNA, the CDR3 is TGTGCCAGCAGCCCTCCGGACAGGGCAGGGTCTGGAAACACCATATATTTT. Protein: CASSPPDRAGSGNTIYF. The chain has TRBV13 and TRBJ1-3, with TRBD1 matching 8 bases. Trimming removed 5 bases from V and 1 base from J; junction bases left unmatched: 10. The CDR3 sequence is 17 residues long. Germline CDR1 PRHDT, CDR2 FYEKMQ (reference sequence).

This clone was counted a single time. This chain links TRBV5-6 with TRBJ2-2; D perhaps matches TRBD2 (5 bases). V was clipped by 4 bases and J by 1 base, with 8 bases between them. There are 14 residues in the CDR3. Germline-derived CDR1 and CDR2 are SGHDT and YYEEEE. The CDR3 DNA reads as TGTGCCAGCAGCACACTAGAGAACACCGGGGAGCTGTTTTTT. This translates into CASSTLENTGELFF.

Of note for this clone: In the same sample, other DNA sequences code for this CDR3. The chain combines TRBV2 with TRBJ2-2; D is undetermined. V lost 1 base and J lost 0, with 6 bases in between. Germline lookup yields CDR1 SNHLY and CDR2 FYNNEI. The CDR3 is made up of 15 amino acids. This CDR3 is CASSEGTTNTGELFF. CDR3 DNA sequence: TGTGCCAGCAGTGAAGGGACGACGAACACCGGGGAGCTGTTTTTT.

The chain has TRBV9 and TRBJ2-7, with TRBD1 matching 9 bases. Unmatched junction bases numbered 7, after V lost 4 bases and J lost 5 bases. The CDR3 runs to 14 residues. Germline V gene lookup returns CDR1 SGDLS and CDR2 YYNGEE. The CDR3, as DNA: TGTGCCAGCAGCTTGGGACAGGGCGAACACGAGCAGTACTTC. It encodes CASSLGQGEHEQYF. The variable domain in full, completed from reference TRBV9 and TRBJ2-7, reads DSGVTQTPKHLITATGQRVTLRCSPRSGDLSVYWYQQSLDQGLQFLIQYYNGEERAKGNILERFSAQQFPDLHSELNLSSLELGDSALYFCASSLGQGEHEQYFGPGTRLTVT.

J is TRBJ1-3 and V is TRBV6-1; D remains unclear. From germline, CDR1 is MNHNS and CDR2 SASEGT. The CDR3 contains 16 residues. V was pared by 1 base and J by 0 bases, with 10 bases between. The CDR3, as DNA: TGTGCCAGCAGTGAAGGCCCTGGCGTCTCTGGAAACACCATATATTTT. Residues: CASSEGPGVSGNTIYF.

With regard to this clone: Within the sample, other DNA sequences also encode this same CDR3. The chain couples TRBV5-4 to TRBJ2-7; D is possibly TRBD1 (6 bases). V was pared by 5 bases and J by 3 bases, with 12 bases between. Germline CDR1 and CDR2: SGHNT and YYREEE (reference sequence). The CDR3 has 13 amino acids. The CDR3 reads CASSSLDSYEQYF. The CDR3 coding sequence is TGTGCCAGCAGTTCCTTGGACAGCTACGAGCAGTACTTC.